The text below deals with one T cell receptor (beta chain). The protocol was immunoSEQ multiplex PCR, while the TCRdb copy is restricted to in-frame clones and leaves out a portion. The sample carries 2 million or so clones, approximately 95% recorded once. After removal of 6 bases from V and 5 bases from J, the junction contained 10 bases not matched to a gene. The CDR3 is made up of 14 amino acids. CDR1 is LGHNT, CDR2 FRNRAP, per germline. Terminally differentiated effector memory CD45RA+ cells were left out of the naive CD8 fraction, which was CD45RO-negative and positively selected for CCR7. This specimen belongs to a study of shared clonotypes between healthy human individuals.

This sequence originates from a man between 18 and 35 years old in good health. The chain recombines TRBV12-5 with TRBJ2-7; 7 nucleotides match TRBD2. The sequenced material came from naive CD8+ T cells sorted from blood. The CDR3 is CASGLPGGSNEQYF. The CDR3 DNA reads as TGTGCTAGTGGACTCCCGGGAGGAAGCAACGAGCAGTACTTC. Complete variable domain (other parts from reference TRBV12-5 and TRBJ2-7): DARVTQTPRHKVTEMGQEVTMRCQPILGHNTVFWYRQTMMQGLELLAYFRNRAPLDDSGMPKDRFSAEMPDATLATLKIQPSEPRDSAVYFCASGLPGGSNEQYFGPGTRLTVT.